This is a list of T cell receptor beta chains from one sample in a study of radiotherapy plus CTLA-4 blockade in lung cancer. Here immunoSEQ multiplex PCR was the method, and the copy in TCRdb shows in-frame clones only, minus some. The repertoire holds approximately 97,000 clones, with 83% as singletons. This specimen consisted of peripheral blood, obtained from a patient treated with radiotherapy plus ipilimumab. Source of these receptors: a human donor with non-small cell lung cancer who had stable disease on radiotherapy plus ipilimumab. Each CDR3 is given with its conserved first and last residue. A D gene is named only where the DNA matches it firmly. Part of the rows lack a size; the others show once, few, many or a class for expanded clones.

>15|TRBJ2-6|.|.|TRBV11-2
TGTGCCAGCAGCCCTAGGTCGAGGGGGGCCAACGTCCTGACTTTC
CASSPRSRGANVLTF
>11|TRBJ2-5|TRBD2|.|TRBV6-1
TGTGCCTCCGCGGGGGGGTCGGCCCAGTACTTC
CASAGGSAQYF
>17|TRBJ1-2|.|.|TRBV6-1
TGTGCCAGCAGTGAAGCGGAGAGAACCCCGTGGGACTATGGCTACACCTTC
CASSEAERTPWDYGYTF
>16|TRBJ2-1|.|.|TRBV11-2
TGTGCCAGCAGCTGGAGGGCCGAGAGCTCCTACAATGAGCAGTTCTTC
CASSWRAESSYNEQFF
>17|TRBJ2-1|TRBD2|.|TRBV7-2
TGTGCCAGCAGCTCAGCGGGACTAGCGGGGGCTTTCAATGAGCAGTTCTTC
CASSSAGLAGAFNEQFF
>12|TRBJ2-7|.|medium-sized|TRBV5-4
TGTGCCAGCAGCCGACCAAAGGACGAGCAGTACTTC
CASSRPKDEQYF
>14|TRBJ2-1|TRBD2|.|TRBV5-1
TGCGCCAGCAAGACTAGCGGGGGTTACAATGAGCAGTTCTTC
CASKTSGGYNEQFF
>14|TRBJ2-5|.|.|TRBV6-4
TGTGCCAGCAGTGAGGGCCCGTCTCAGGAGACCCAGTACTTC
CASSEGPSQETQYF
>16|TRBJ1-6|.|many|TRBV11-2
TGTGCCAGCAGCTTCCCGGGGGCCGGGCCCAATTCACCCCTCCACTTT
CASSFPGAGPNSPLHF
>13|TRBJ2-2|.|.|TRBV2
TGTGCCAGTAACCTTTTGAACACCGGGGAGCTGTTTTTT
CASNLLNTGELFF
>14|TRBJ2-7|TRBD1|few|TRBV7-9
TGTGCCAGCAGCCCGCGGGACAGGACCTACGAGCAGTACTTC
CASSPRDRTYEQYF
>14|TRBJ2-5|TRBD1|.|TRBV6-5
TGTGCCAGCAGTTTTTCAGGGGGCCAAGAGACCCAGTACTTC
CASSFSGGQETQYF
>12|TRBJ2-7|.|.|TRBV2
TGTGCCAGCACGAGGGAATCCTACGAGCAGTACTTC
CASTRESYEQYF
>16|TRBJ1-2|.|.|TRBV6-1
TGTGCCAGCAGTGATCCGATGGGGGACTTGGACTATGGCTACACCTTC
CASSDPMGDLDYGYTF
>16|TRBJ2-3|TRBD2|.|TRBV18
TGTGCCAGCTCACCACGGACTAGCGGGAGTACAGATACGCAGTATTTT
CASSPRTSGSTDTQYF
>16|TRBJ2-3|TRBD2|.|TRBV11-3
TGTGCCAGCAGCCCTCATAGCGGGAGGGAAAGAGATACGCAGTATTTT
CASSPHSGRERDTQYF
>16|TRBJ2-3|TRBD2|.|TRBV7-3
TGTGCCAGCAGCTTAGGGCCAGCGGGAAGTACAGATACGCAGTATTTT
CASSLGPAGSTDTQYF
>19|TRBJ2-6|TRBD2|.|TRBV4-1
TGCGCCAGCAGCCAATGGGGAGGGGATTCGAGCTCTGGGGCCAACGTCCTGACTTTC
CASSQWGGDSSSGANVLTF